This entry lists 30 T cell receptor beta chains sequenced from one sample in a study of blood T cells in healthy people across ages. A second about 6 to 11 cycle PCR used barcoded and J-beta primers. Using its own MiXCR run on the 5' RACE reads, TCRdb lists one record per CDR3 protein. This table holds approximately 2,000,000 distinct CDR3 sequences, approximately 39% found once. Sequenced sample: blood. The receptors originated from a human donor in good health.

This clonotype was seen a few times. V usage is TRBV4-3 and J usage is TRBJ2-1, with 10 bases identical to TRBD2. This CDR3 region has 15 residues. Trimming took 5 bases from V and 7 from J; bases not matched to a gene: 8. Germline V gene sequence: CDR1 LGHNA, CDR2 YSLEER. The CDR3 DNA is TGCGCCAGCAGCAACGGACTAGCGGAGGCAAATGAGCAGTTCTTC. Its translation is CASSNGLAEANEQFF.

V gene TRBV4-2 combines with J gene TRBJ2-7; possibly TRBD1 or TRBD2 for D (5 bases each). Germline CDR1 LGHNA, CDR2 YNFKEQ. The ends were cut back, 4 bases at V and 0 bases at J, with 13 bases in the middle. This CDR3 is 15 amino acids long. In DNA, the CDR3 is TGTGCCAGCAGCCCGAACCGGGACGGCTCCTACGAGCAGTACTTC. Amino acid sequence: CASSPNRDGSYEQYF.

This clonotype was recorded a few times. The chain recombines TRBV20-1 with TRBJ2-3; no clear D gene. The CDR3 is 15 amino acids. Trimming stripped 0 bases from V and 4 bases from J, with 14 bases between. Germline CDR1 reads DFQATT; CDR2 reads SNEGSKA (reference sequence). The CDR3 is CSARDPSLGADTQYF. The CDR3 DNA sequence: TGCAGTGCTAGAGATCCGAGCCTTGGTGCAGATACGCAGTATTTT.

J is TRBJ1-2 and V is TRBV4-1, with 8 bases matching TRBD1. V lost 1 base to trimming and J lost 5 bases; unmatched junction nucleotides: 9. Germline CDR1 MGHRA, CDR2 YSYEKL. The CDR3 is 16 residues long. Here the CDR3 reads CASSQVWQGALYGYTF. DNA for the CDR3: TGCGCCAGCAGCCAAGTATGGCAGGGGGCGTTATATGGCTACACCTTC.

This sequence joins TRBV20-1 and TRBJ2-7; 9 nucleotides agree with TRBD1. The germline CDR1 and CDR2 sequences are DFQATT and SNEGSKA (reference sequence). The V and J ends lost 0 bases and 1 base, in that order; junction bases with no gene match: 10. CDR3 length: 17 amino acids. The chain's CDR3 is CSAREFPGQGFSYEQYF. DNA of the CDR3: TGCAGTGCTAGAGAGTTTCCAGGACAGGGGTTTTCCTACGAGCAGTACTTC.

The CDR3 bases are TGCGCCAGCAGCAACCTCGGACTCACAGATACGCAGTATTTT. As protein: CASSNLGLTDTQYF. The V and J genes are TRBV5-1 and TRBJ2-3, with a possible D match to TRBD2 (5 bases). Germline loops: CDR1 SGHRS, CDR2 YFSETQ. The length of the CDR3 is 14 residues. V was shortened by 4 bases and J by 2 bases, with 11 bases between the two germline ends.

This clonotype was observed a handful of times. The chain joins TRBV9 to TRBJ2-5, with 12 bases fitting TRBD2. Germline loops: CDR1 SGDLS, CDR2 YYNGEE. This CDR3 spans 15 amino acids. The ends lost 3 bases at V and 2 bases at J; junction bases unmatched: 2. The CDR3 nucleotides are TGTGCCAGCAGCGCCGGACTAGCGGGACAAGAGACCCAGTACTTC. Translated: CASSAGLAGQETQYF.

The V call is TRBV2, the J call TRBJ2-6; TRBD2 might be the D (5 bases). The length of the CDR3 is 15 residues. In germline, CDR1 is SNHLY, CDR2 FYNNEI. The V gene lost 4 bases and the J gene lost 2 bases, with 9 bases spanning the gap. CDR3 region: CASSVRATGANVLTF. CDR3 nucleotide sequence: TGTGCCAGCAGTGTGAGGGCCACTGGGGCCAACGTCCTGACTTTC.

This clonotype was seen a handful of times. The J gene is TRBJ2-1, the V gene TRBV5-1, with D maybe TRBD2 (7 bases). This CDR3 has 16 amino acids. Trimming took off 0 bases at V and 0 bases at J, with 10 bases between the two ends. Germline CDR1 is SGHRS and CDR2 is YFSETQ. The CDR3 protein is CASSLAGGFSYNEQFF. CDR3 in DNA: TGCGCCAGCAGCTTGGCGGGGGGCTTCTCCTACAATGAGCAGTTCTTC.

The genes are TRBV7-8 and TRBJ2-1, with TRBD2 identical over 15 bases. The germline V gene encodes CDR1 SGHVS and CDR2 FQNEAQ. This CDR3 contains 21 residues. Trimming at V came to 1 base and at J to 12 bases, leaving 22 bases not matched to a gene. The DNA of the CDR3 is TGTGCCAGCAGCTTAGACCCCTTCCGGGTCGCCGGACTAGCGGGGGGGCAAGTGCAGTTCTTC. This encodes CASSLDPFRVAGLAGGQVQFF.

The CDR3 protein is CASSPPPGLTQETQYF. CDR3 nucleotide sequence: TGTGCCAGCAGCCCACCGCCGGGACTAACCCAAGAGACCCAGTACTTC. The rearrangement joins TRBV5-5 to TRBJ2-5, with 7 bases fitting TRBD2. J gave up 1 base and V 4 bases, and 10 bases lay outside the gene matches. Germline V gene lookup returns CDR1 SGHKS and CDR2 YYEKEE (reference sequence). This CDR3 comprises 16 residues.

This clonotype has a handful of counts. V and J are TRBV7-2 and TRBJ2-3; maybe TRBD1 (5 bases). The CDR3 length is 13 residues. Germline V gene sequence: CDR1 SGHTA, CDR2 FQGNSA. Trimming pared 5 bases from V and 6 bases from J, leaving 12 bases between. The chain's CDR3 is CASSNRNPDTQYF. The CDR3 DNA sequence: TGTGCCAGCAGCAACAGGAACCCGGATACGCAGTATTTT.

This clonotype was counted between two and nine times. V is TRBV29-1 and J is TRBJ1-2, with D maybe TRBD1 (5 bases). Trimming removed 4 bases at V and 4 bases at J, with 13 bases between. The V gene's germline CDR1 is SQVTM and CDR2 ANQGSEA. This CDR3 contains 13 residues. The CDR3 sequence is CSVGGRQFYGYTF. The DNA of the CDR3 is TGCAGCGTTGGGGGCAGACAGTTCTATGGCTACACCTTC.

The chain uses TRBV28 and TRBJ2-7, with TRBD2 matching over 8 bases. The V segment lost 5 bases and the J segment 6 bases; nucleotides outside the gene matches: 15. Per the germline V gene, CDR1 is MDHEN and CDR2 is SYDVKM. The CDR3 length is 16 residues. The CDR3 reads CASSNGRGGAQVEQYF. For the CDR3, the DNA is TGTGCCAGCAGTAACGGGAGGGGGGGAGCTCAAGTCGAGCAGTACTTC.

In DNA form, the CDR3 reads TGTGCCACCAACAGGGACAGAGGGTATGGCTACACCTTC. Protein sequence: CATNRDRGYGYTF. V gene TRBV15 combines with J gene TRBJ1-2, with TRBD1 identical over 7 bases. CDR1 and CDR2 (germline): LNHNV, YYDKDF (reference sequence). Trimming at V came to 7 bases and at J to 5 bases, leaving 7 bases not matched to a gene. The CDR3 is 13 residues long.

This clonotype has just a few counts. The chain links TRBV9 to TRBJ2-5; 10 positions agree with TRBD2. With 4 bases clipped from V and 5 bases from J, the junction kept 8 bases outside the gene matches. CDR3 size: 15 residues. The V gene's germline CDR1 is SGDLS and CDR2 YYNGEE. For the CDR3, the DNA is TGTGCCAGCAGCAGCGGGGGGGCCCTCGGGGAGACCCAGTACTTC. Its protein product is CASSSGGALGETQYF.

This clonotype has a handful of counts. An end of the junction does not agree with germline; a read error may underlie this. The CDR3 coding sequence is TGTGCCAGCAGTTTATTTTCGGGCAGACCCTCTGGGGCCAACGCCCTGACTTTC. Translating gives CASSLFSGRPSGANALTF. The genes are TRBV27 and TRBJ2-6, with a weak D call TRBD1 (5 bases). The CDR3 is made up of 18 amino acids. Germline CDR1 is MNHEY and CDR2 is SMNVEV (reference sequence).

In DNA form, the CDR3 reads TGCAGTGCTAGAGAGCCAGGGGGACTTGGCTACACCTTC. This gives the protein CSAREPGGLGYTF. The V call is TRBV20-1, the J call TRBJ1-2, with 7 bases lining up with TRBD1. The V and J ends lost 0 bases and 7 bases, in that order; junction bases with no gene match: 5. The CDR3 length is 13 residues. Germline V gene data show CDR1 as DFQATT and CDR2 as SNEGSKA (reference sequence).

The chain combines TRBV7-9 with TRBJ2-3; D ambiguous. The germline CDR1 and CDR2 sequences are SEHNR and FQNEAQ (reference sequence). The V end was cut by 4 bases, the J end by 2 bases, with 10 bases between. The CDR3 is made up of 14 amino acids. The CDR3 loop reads CASSSYRPTDTQYF. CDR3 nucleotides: TGTGCCAGCAGCTCATACCGGCCCACAGATACGCAGTATTTT.

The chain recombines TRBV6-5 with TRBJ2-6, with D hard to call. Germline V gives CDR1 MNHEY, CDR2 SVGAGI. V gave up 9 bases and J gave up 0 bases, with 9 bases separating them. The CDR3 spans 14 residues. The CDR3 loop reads CASPLLSGANVLTF. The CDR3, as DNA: TGTGCCAGTCCTCTACTCTCTGGGGCCAACGTCCTGACTTTC.

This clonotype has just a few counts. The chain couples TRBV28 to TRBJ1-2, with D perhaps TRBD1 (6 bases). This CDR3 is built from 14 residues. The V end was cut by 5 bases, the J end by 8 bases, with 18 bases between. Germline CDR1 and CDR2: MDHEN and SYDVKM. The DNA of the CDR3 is TGTGCCAGCAGTCCCGGCCGGGGGCCTAGAGGCTACACCTTC. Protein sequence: CASSPGRGPRGYTF.

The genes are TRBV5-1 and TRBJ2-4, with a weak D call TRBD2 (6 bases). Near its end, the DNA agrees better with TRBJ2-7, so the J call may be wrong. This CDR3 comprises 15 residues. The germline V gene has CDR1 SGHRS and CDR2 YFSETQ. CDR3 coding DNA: TGCGCCAGCAGCTTAATAGCGGCCCCGGGCTACGAGCAGTACTTC. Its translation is CASSLIAAPGYEQYF.

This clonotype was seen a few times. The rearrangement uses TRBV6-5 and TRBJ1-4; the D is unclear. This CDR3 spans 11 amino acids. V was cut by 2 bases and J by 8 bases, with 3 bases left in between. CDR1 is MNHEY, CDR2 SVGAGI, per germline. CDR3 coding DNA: TGTGCCAGCAGTTACAGGGAAAAACTGTTTTTT. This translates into CASSYREKLFF.

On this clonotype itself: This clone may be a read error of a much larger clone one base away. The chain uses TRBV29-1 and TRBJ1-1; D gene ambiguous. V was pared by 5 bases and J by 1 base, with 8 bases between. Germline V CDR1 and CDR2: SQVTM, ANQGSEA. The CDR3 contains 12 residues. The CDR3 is CSVNMPNTEAFF. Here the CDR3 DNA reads TGCAGCGTTAATATGCCGAACACTGAAGCTTTCTTT. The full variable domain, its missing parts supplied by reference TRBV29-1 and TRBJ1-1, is SAVISQKPSRDICQRGTSLTIQCQVDSQVTMMFWYRQQPGQSLTLIATANQGSEATYESGFVIDKFPISRPNLTFSTLTVSNMSPEDSSIYLCSVNMPNTEAFFGQGTRLTVV.

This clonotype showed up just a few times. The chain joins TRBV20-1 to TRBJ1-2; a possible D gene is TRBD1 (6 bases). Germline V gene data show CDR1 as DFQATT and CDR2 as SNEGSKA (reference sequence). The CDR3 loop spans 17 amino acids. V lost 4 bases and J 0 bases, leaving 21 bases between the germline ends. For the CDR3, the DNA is TGCAGTGCTAAGAACAGGGCCGGCCGTACCGCTAACTATGGCTACACCTTC. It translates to CSAKNRAGRTANYGYTF.

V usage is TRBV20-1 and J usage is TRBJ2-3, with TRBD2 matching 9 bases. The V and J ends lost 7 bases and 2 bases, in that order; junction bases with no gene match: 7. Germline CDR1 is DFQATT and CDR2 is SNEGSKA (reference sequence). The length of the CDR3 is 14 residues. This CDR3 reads CSVPRGGPTDTQYF. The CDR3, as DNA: TGCAGTGTTCCGCGGGGGGGACCCACAGATACGCAGTATTTT.

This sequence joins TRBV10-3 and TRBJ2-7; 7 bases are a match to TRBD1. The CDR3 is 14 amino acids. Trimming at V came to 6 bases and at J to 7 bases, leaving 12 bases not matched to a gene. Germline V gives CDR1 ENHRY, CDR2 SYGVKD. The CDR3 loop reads CAISAQGGPGEQYF. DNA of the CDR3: TGTGCCATCAGCGCCCAAGGGGGCCCGGGAGAGCAGTACTTC.

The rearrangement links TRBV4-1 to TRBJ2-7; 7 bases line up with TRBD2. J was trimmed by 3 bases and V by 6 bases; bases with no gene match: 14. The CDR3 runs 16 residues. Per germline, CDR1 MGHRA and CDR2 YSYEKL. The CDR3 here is CASSGGDGAPLYEQYF. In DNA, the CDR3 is TGCGCCAGCAGTGGGGGGGACGGGGCCCCCCTCTACGAGCAGTACTTC.

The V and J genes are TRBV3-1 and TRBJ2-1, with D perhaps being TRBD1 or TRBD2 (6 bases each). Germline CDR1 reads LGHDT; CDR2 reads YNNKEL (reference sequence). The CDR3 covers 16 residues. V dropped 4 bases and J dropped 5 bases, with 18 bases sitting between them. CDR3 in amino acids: CASSPTGAGVDNEQFF. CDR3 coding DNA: TGTGCCAGCAGCCCTACGGGGGCAGGGGTGGACAATGAGCAGTTCTTC.

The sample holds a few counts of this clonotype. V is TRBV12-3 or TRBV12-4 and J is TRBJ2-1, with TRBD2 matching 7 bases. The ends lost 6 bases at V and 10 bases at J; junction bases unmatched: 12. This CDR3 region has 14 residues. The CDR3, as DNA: TGTGCCAGCAGCCCGGGGGGAGGTCTGGGAGAGCAGTTCTTC. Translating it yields CASSPGGGLGEQFF.